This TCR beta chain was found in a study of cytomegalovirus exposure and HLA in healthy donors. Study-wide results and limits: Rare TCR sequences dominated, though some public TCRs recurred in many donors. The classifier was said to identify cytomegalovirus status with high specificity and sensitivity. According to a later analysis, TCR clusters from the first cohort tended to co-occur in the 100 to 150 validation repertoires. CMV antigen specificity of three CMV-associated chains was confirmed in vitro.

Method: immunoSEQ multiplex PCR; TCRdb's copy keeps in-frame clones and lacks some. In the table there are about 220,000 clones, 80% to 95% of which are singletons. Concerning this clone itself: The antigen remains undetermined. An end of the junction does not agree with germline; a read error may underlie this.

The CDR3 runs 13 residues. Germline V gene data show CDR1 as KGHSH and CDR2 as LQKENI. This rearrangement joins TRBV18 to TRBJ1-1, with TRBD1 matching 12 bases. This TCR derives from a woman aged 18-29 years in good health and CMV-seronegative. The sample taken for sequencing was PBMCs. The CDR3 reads CASSPRDRGPLSF. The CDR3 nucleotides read TGTGCCAGCTCACCCCGGGACAGGGGGCCCCTTTCCTTT. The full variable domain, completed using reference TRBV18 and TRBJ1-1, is NAGVMQNPRHLVRRRGQEARLRCSPMKGHSHVYWYRQLPEEGLKFMVYLQKENIIDESGMPKERFSAEFPKEGPSILRIQQVVRGDSAAYFCASSPRDRGPLSFGQGTRLTVV.